The entry below describes one TCR beta chain. This clonotype was recorded at least ten times. It has no known antigen specificity. No qualities accompany the bases; no much larger clone lies one base away. This entry belongs to a study of CD8+CD57+ T cells in acquired aplastic anemia (dated by TCRdb to the late 2010s). Background on the whole study: DNA extracted from sorted CD4+ and CD8+ cells had a mean of about 3.2 ug, with a range of 0.2 to 27.4 ug. CD8+CD57+ expansion was defined as frequency above the mean frequency observed in healthy subjects.

Profiling of TCR beta VDJ combinations and CDR3 sequences used genomic DNA as the template. An Illumina HiSeq 2000 was used for TCR repertoire sequencing. As for how the authors treated the data: TRBV/TRBJ rearrangement plots, CDR3 size and DJ length profiles, and Simpson's diversity index were used to evaluate the repertoires. The most abundant DNA sequence in the deep sequencing data was defined as the immunodominant clone. CDR3 amino acid sequences were screened for sharing across subjects and compared with published repertoires and the VDJdb database. TCRdb applied fastp at Q25 and MiXCR to the public reads, then kept only in-frame beta chains. Here each entry gathers all rows of one CDR3 protein and keeps the most common genes and DNA. TCRdb, rather than the study authors, made the V and J calls. This sample has 130,000 or so distinct CDR3 sequences in its table, and less than 50% of those were observed once. In total, the top ten clones hold around 2.5% of the sample.

Overall study results and their limits: No significant difference in CD8+ Simpson's diversity was found between patients and healthy controls (P=0.060). Approximately 31 CD8+ CDR3 sequences were found in both patients and controls but appeared to be highly expressed in patients and within the immunodominant clones of the patients.

The CDR3 numbers 13 residues from cysteine through phenylalanine. Only the CDR3 region is kept as DNA, spanning 39 bases read in frame from base 1. Per the germline V gene (reference sequence), DFQATT is the CDR1 and SNEGSKA is the CDR2. The patients picked for sequencing were ones in whom flow cytometry had shown an expansion of CD8+CD57+ cells. Severe acquired aplastic anemia was diagnosed in all patients according to International Study of Aplastic Anemia and Agranulocytosis and Camitta criteria. No therapy had been received by the patients at the time of blood sampling. TCR repertoires of sorted CD4+ and CD8+ blood T cells from severe aplastic anemia patients and healthy subjects were deep-sequenced in the study. Patients were enrolled in the USA under clinicaltrials.gov protocols 00001620, 01623167, 00001397, 00071045, 00081523 and 00961064. Ficoll-Paque density gradient centrifugation was used to isolate peripheral blood mononuclear cells. Before DNA was extracted, CD4+ and CD8+ T cells were sorted using either FACS or magnetic beads.

This clonotype was sampled from a human donor with aplastic anemia. The V gene is TRBV20-1 and the J gene is TRBJ1-2, with the D gene not clear enough to name. Sequencing used sorted CD4+, CD8+, or CD8+CD57+ T cells (not recorded which) from PBMCs. The DNA reads TGCGGATCCCCAGCTGTAACTACTTATGGCTACACCTTC. Its protein reads: CGSPAVTTYGYTF.